One and the same sample provided the 25 T cell receptor beta chains below, sequenced in a study of blood T cell repertoires in COVID-19. Libraries were prepared by immunoSEQ multiplex PCR; TCRdb keeps only in-frame clonotypes and omits some of them. Of under 150,000 clones detected, more than 60% appear once; the ten largest clones hold roughly 8.9%. The sample was peripheral blood. Receptor source: a woman aged 50 to 60 with active or convalescent COVID-19.

This chain connects TRBV19 to TRBJ1-5; D is possibly TRBD1 (6 bases). V lost 9 bases to trimming and J lost 3 bases, with 15 bases between them. Germline V lookup: CDR1 LNHDA, CDR2 SQIVND (reference sequence). The CDR3 contains 14 residues. DNA of the CDR3: TGTGCCAGCCGGGGTGGACAGTCCAATCAGCCCCAGCATTTT. Translation gives CASRGGQSNQPQHF. Full variable domain (rest looked up from reference TRBV19 and TRBJ1-5): DGGITQSPKYLFRKEGQNVTLSCEQNLNHDAMYWYRQDPGQGLRLIYYSQIVNDFQKGDIAEGYSVSREKKESFPLTVTSAQKNPTAFYLCASRGGQSNQPQHFGDGTRLSIL.

This clone was counted once. The chain is built from TRBV7-6 and TRBJ2-5; perhaps TRBD1 as D (6 bases). Germline CDR1 reads SGHVS; CDR2 reads FNYEAQ. The CDR3 sequence is 13 residues long. V gave up 0 bases and J gave up 5 bases, with 7 bases separating them. Written as DNA, the CDR3 is TGTGCCAGCAGCTTAGCAGGGGGTGAGACCCAGTACTTC. It is translated as CASSLAGGETQYF.

This sequence joins TRBV11-2 and TRBJ2-1; D is uncertain. Trimming removed 0 bases from V and 9 bases from J, with 15 bases in between. The CDR3 consists of 15 residues. Germline V gene data show CDR1 as SGHAT and CDR2 as FQNNGV. CDR3 protein: CASSLERLLGTEQFF. For the CDR3, the DNA is TGTGCCAGCAGCTTAGAAAGACTGTTAGGTACTGAGCAGTTCTTC.

This clone was seen just once. The chain joins TRBV14 to TRBJ2-3; possibly TRBD2 for D (7 bases). The CDR3 consists of 14 residues. Germline assignment: CDR1 SGHDN and CDR2 FVKESK. V gave up 2 bases and J gave up 4 bases, with 10 bases separating them. CDR3 bases: TGTGCCAGCAGCCAAACGGGGGGCGCAGATACGCAGTATTTT. It specifies CASSQTGGADTQYF.

V and J are TRBV3-1 (or the pseudogene TRBV3-2) and TRBJ2-1, with 11 bases matching TRBD2. Germline trimming cut 4 bases from V and 6 bases from J; bases unmatched to any gene: 8. Germline assignment: CDR1 LGHDT and CDR2 YNNKEL (reference sequence). The CDR3 totals 16 residues. Here the CDR3 reads CASSLLAGEGCNEQFF. The CDR3 DNA sequence: TGTGCCAGCAGCCTACTAGCGGGAGAGGGATGCAATGAGCAGTTCTTC.

The gene calls are TRBV10-3 and TRBJ2-1; 7 nucleotides match TRBD2. There are 16 residues in the CDR3. J lost 7 bases, V lost 0 bases, and 9 bases had no gene match. Germline loops: CDR1 ENHRY, CDR2 SYGVKD. The CDR3 nucleotides are TGTGCCATCAGTGAGTCGACGGGAGGATCTGTTAATGAGCAGTTCTTC. This translates into CAISESTGGSVNEQFF.

The table lists this clone with a count of one. The chain carries TRBV18 and TRBJ1-1; 9 bases are shared with TRBD1. The V segment lost 0 bases and the J segment 1 base; nucleotides outside the gene matches: 6. Germline V CDR1 and CDR2: KGHSH, LQKENI. The CDR3 totals 17 residues. The CDR3 protein is CASSPPLRTGANTEAFF. In DNA, the CDR3 is TGTGCCAGCTCACCACCTTTAAGGACAGGGGCGAACACTGAAGCTTTCTTT.

J is TRBJ2-7 and V is TRBV5-6; D gene uncertain. Trimming shortened V by 0 bases and J by 4 bases, and 5 bases separated the two germline ends. Germline V gene sequence: CDR1 SGHDT, CDR2 YYEEEE. The CDR3 spans 12 residues. The CDR3 region has the DNA TGTGCCAGCAGCTTGGCCAGATACGAGCAGTACTTC. Its protein is CASSLARYEQYF.

This clone was seen a few times. The chain links TRBV7-9 to TRBJ2-2; possibly TRBD2 for D (6 bases). This CDR3 spans 16 amino acids. CDR1 and CDR2 from the germline V gene are SEHNR and FQNEAQ (reference sequence). V was trimmed by 5 bases and J by 2 bases, leaving 15 bases between them. In DNA form, the CDR3 reads TGTGCCAGCAGCAAATCGGGCGGGACTAACACCGGGGAGCTGTTTTTT. Protein: CASSKSGGTNTGELFF.

The rearrangement links TRBV19 to TRBJ1-5; maybe TRBD1 (6 bases). V was pared by 5 bases and J by 4 bases, with 12 bases between. Germline CDR1 and CDR2: LNHDA and SQIVND (reference sequence). CDR3 length equals 14 residues. CDR3 residues: CASSSRQVNQPQHF. In nucleotides, the CDR3 is TGTGCCAGTAGTTCTCGACAGGTGAATCAGCCCCAGCATTTT.

The chain links TRBV10-3 to TRBJ1-3, with 11 bases fitting TRBD1. Germline-derived CDR1 and CDR2 are ENHRY and SYGVKD. CDR3 size: 14 residues. The junction had 1 base not matched to a gene; V was cut back by 7 bases and J by 2 bases. The CDR3 sequence: CAITGQGAGNTIYF. CDR3 nucleotides: TGTGCCATCACGGGACAGGGGGCTGGAAACACCATATATTTT.

The chain employs TRBV27 and TRBJ1-5; possibly TRBD1 for D (6 bases). The germline V gene encodes CDR1 MNHEY and CDR2 SMNVEV (reference sequence). V was cut by 8 bases and J by 1 base, with 24 bases left in between. CDR3 length equals 18 residues. The DNA for the CDR3 is TGTGCCAGCGCACCGTGGGGTGGGGGGGCGATGAGCAATCAGCCCCAGCATTTT. Protein sequence: CASAPWGGGAMSNQPQHF.

This rearrangement joins TRBV28 to TRBJ1-2, with 7 nucleotides matching TRBD1. CDR1 and CDR2 from the germline V gene are MDHEN and SYDVKM. The V and J ends lost 4 bases and 2 bases, in that order; junction bases with no gene match: 10. The CDR3 covers 16 residues. Here the CDR3 reads CASSSLSSTGNYGYTF. CDR3 in DNA: TGTGCCAGCAGTTCCCTTTCGTCGACAGGGAACTATGGCTACACCTTC.

This clone was recorded only once. CDR3 bases: TGTGCCAGCAGCGTTGTCCAGAACACTGAAGCTTTCTTT. Translation gives CASSVVQNTEAFF. The rearrangement joins TRBV7-8 to TRBJ1-1; the D is unclear. The CDR3 length is 13 residues. CDR1 is SGHVS, CDR2 FQNEAQ, per germline. V was cut by 5 bases and J by 1 base, with 8 bases left in between.

This clone was detected only a few times. CDR3 DNA sequence: TGTGCCTGGAGTGATCAGGGGAGCTATGGCTACACCTTC. This encodes CAWSDQGSYGYTF. This sequence joins TRBV30 and TRBJ1-2, with D maybe TRBD1 (6 bases). The CDR3 runs to 13 residues. The V end was cut by 1 base, the J end by 4 bases, with 10 bases between. In germline, CDR1 is GTSNPN, CDR2 SVGIG (reference sequence).

The chain links TRBV27 to TRBJ1-2, with 10 bases lining up with TRBD1. Germline V lookup: CDR1 MNHEY, CDR2 SMNVEV (reference sequence). V trimming: 3 bases; J trimming: 2 bases; junction bases outside the gene matches: 3. CDR3 length: 15 residues. As DNA, the CDR3 is TGTGCCAGCAGTTTTAGGGGACAGGGGAACTATGGCTACACCTTC. Residues: CASSFRGQGNYGYTF.

This rearrangement joins TRBV19 to TRBJ2-2, with D maybe TRBD2 (5 bases). Germline V gives CDR1 LNHDA, CDR2 SQIVND (reference sequence). Trimming removed 6 bases at V and 3 bases at J, with 14 bases between. The CDR3 length is 15 residues. The CDR3 DNA sequence: TGTGCCAGTAGGTCGGGGTCCCCCGACACCGGGGAGCTGTTTTTT. Its protein is CASRSGSPDTGELFF.

The rearrangement uses TRBV4-3 and TRBJ2-3; no firm D call. This CDR3 comprises 15 residues. In germline, CDR1 is LGHNA, CDR2 YSLEER. The V and J ends lost 0 bases and 5 bases respectively, with 12 bases between them. CDR3 sequence reads: CASSQENTPGDTQYF. CDR3 DNA sequence: TGCGCCAGCAGCCAAGAGAACACCCCTGGAGATACGCAGTATTTT.

The chain is built from TRBV5-1 and TRBJ1-1, with D unclear. Germline assignment: CDR1 SGHRS and CDR2 YFSETQ. The CDR3 consists of 13 residues. V gave up 4 bases and J gave up 4 bases, with 11 bases separating them. The CDR3 loop is CASSPASLTEAFF. The DNA for the CDR3 is TGCGCCAGCAGCCCCGCGTCTCTCACTGAAGCTTTCTTT. The full variable domain, its missing parts supplied by reference TRBV5-1 and TRBJ1-1, is KAGVTQTPRYLIKTRGQQVTLSCSPISGHRSVSWYQQTPGQGLQFLFEYFSETQRNKGNFPGRFSGRQFSNSRSEMNVSTLELGDSALYLCASSPASLTEAFFGQGTRLTVV.

This clone was recorded a few times. This sequence joins TRBV19 and TRBJ2-1; TRBD2 aligns across 9 bases. The V gene's germline CDR1 is LNHDA and CDR2 SQIVND (reference sequence). This CDR3 region has 16 residues. V dropped 6 bases and J dropped 4; count of bases not matched to a gene: 10. CDR3 coding DNA: TGTGCCAGTAGCATCGCCCATGCGGGAGGGTACAATGAGCAGTTCTTC. As protein: CASSIAHAGGYNEQFF.

This clone was seen only a few times. V and J are TRBV6-1 and TRBJ1-1; D is unclear. Germline-derived CDR1 and CDR2 are MNHNS and SASEGT. Trimming pared 2 bases from V and 7 bases from J, leaving 11 bases between. The CDR3 is 13 residues long. CDR3 in DNA: TGTGCCAGCAGTGAAAGCCCCAGGCTTGAAGCTTTCTTT. Translating gives CASSESPRLEAFF.

V is TRBV24-1 and J is TRBJ2-5, with 7 positions matching TRBD2. The junction had 7 bases not matched to a gene; V was cut back by 3 bases and J by 7 bases. Germline V gene data show CDR1 as KGHDR and CDR2 as SFDVKD. CDR3 length equals 14 residues. The CDR3 DNA is TGTGCCACCAGTGATGGTAGCCCGGGGGGGACCCAGTACTTC. The encoded protein is CATSDGSPGGTQYF.

With respect to this clone: The identical CDR3 is also encoded by other nucleotide sequences in the sample. This rearrangement joins TRBV9 to TRBJ1-1, with D possibly matching TRBD1 (5 bases). Trimming shortened V by 0 bases and J by 1 base, and 7 bases separated the two germline ends. Germline V gene lookup returns CDR1 SGDLS and CDR2 YYNGEE. The CDR3 consists of 14 residues. The CDR3 loop reads CASSVGGQNTEAFF. The CDR3 DNA is TGTGCCAGCAGCGTAGGCGGACAGAACACTGAAGCTTTCTTT.

The chain is built from TRBV7-2 and TRBJ1-3; D is possibly TRBD1 (6 bases). CDR3 length: 17 amino acids. Germline-derived CDR1 and CDR2 are SGHTA and FQGNSA. Trimming took 1 base from V and 0 from J, leaving 13 bases between them. The CDR3 DNA is TGTGCCAGCAGCTTAGGGGCAGGGGTCGGCTCTGGAAACACCATATATTTT. Translating it yields CASSLGAGVGSGNTIYF.

This clone is a singleton in its sample. The genes are TRBV27 and TRBJ2-3, with D possibly TRBD1 on 6 matching bases. CDR1 and CDR2 (germline): MNHEY, SMNVEV (reference sequence). The CDR3 runs 18 residues. Deletions cut 4 bases from V and 1 base from J, with 21 bases between. For the CDR3, the DNA is TGTGCCAGCAGTTCCACTCTAATTACAGGGAGTCGCACAGATACGCAGTATTTT. The encoded protein is CASSSTLITGSRTDTQYF.